This T cell receptor (beta chain) was retrieved from a study of blood T cell repertoires in COVID-19. Study-level background: Sites in the United States, Italy and Spain provided acute and convalescent COVID-19 samples. Sources were T cells, B-cell-depleted T cells, or PBMCs; the material itself was cDNA or gDNA.

Source study methods: Amplification of reference gene primers was used by the study to estimate nucleated cell counts. Clones were sequenced by immunoSEQ multiplex PCR, and TCRdb holds only the in-frame ones, with some missing. V and J calls and clone size are copied from that table; D and trimming were computed from the DNA. The sample lists over 100,000 clones, 79% seen once, with around 3.9% in the top ten. The ends lost 0 bases at V and 1 base at J; junction bases unmatched: 8. The CDR3 is 17 amino acids. Germline assignment: CDR1 LGHNA and CDR2 YSLEER. This chain uses TRBV4-3 with TRBJ2-7, with 8 bases identical to TRBD1. This receptor was identified in a woman at least 80 years old with acute or convalescent COVID-19. Sequencing used peripheral blood. The CDR3 DNA is TGCGCCAGCAGCCAAGAGCCACAGGGGGACGATTCCTACGAGCAGTACTTC. It translates to CASSQEPQGDDSYEQYF.